Reported below is one T cell receptor beta chain. What it recognizes is unknown. The data derive from a study of cytomegalovirus exposure and HLA in healthy donors. Study results and caveats: What a later analysis showed was that several of the most significant clusters appeared linked to common viral pathogens. On later analysis, the bulk of CMV-associated TCR beta chains appeared to be HLA-restricted.

The V segment lost 2 bases and the J segment 5 bases; nucleotides outside the gene matches: 6. The germline gives CDR1 MNHEY, CDR2 SMNVEV (reference sequence). This CDR3 comprises 15 residues. Researchers ran the PCR with 60 Vbeta and 13 Jbeta primers. The method was immunoSEQ multiplex PCR; TCRdb's version includes in-frame clones alone and lacks a portion of them. The table has about 210,000 clones, roughly 85% seen once. Sequenced material: PBMCs. The gene calls are TRBV27 and TRBJ1-2; 9 bases are a match to TRBD1. This receptor was obtained from a girl between 2 and 10 years old in good health and CMV-seronegative. As DNA, the CDR3 is TGTGCCAGCAGTTTAAAAATGGGGACAGGGTATGGCTACACCTTC. Translation: CASSLKMGTGYGYTF.